Included here is one T cell receptor beta chain sequence, with context. The germline V gene encodes CDR1 LNHDA and CDR2 SQIVND (reference sequence). Trimming left V 4 bases short and J 7 bases short, with 13 bases between. The CDR3 has 13 amino acids. This sample is part of a study of T cell changes during pregnancy in multiple sclerosis. Sequencing used immunoSEQ multiplex PCR; TCRdb keeps in-frame clones, though not all of them. The sample includes about 64,000 clones, roughly 92% of them seen just once. The chain uses TRBV19 and TRBJ1-1, with D maybe TRBD1 (6 bases). This TCR derives from a female donor with multiple sclerosis, enrolled in a pregnancy study. Sequencing used peripheral blood, obtained in the second trimester of pregnancy. The DNA for the CDR3 is TGTGCCAGTAGTACTCCCGGGACATATGAAGCTTTCTTT. This gives the protein CASSTPGTYEAFF.